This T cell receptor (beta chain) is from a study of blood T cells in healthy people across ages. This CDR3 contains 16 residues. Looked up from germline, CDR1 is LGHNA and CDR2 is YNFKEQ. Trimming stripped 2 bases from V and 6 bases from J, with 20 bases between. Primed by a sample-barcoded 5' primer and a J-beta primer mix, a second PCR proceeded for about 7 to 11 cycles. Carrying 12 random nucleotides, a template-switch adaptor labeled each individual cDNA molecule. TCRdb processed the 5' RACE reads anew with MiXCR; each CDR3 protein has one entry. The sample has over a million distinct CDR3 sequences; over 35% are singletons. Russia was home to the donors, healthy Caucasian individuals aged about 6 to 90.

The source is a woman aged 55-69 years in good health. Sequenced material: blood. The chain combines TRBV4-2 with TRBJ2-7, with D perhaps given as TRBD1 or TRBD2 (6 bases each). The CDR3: CASSQKSGALDSEQYF. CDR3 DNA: TGTGCCAGCAGCCAAAAATCGGGGGCGCTCGACTCCGAGCAGTACTTC.